This TCR beta chain originates from a study of blood T cell repertoires in COVID-19. Study background: PBMCs, B-cell-depleted T cells, or T cells were the source of the cDNA or gDNA that made up the material.

Profiling relied on immunoSEQ multiplex PCR, and the TCRdb table lists in-frame clones only, not all of them. The sample shows some 200,000 clones, roughly four fifths of them seen only once. The CDR3 totals 15 residues. The V end was cut by 5 bases, the J end by 8 bases, with 18 bases between. The germline gives CDR1 MNHNY, CDR2 SVGAGI (reference sequence). This TCR came from a woman aged 35 to 49 with acute or convalescent COVID-19. The source material was peripheral blood. This chain uses TRBV6-6 with TRBJ1-4; weak D call: TRBD1 (5 bases). CDR3 bases: TGTGCCAGCAGTCCTCGGACATCCCCGCGGGAAAAACTGTTTTTT. This sequence encodes CASSPRTSPREKLFF.